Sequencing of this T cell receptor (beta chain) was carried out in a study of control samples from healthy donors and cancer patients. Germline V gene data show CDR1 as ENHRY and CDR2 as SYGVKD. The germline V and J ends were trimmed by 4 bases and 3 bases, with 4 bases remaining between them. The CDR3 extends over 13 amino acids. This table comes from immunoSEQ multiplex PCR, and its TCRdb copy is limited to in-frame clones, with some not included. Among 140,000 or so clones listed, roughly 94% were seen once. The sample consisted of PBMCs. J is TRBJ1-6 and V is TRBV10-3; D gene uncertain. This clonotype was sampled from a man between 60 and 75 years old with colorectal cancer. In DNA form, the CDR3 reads TGTGCCATCAGTGTCAGCTATAATTCACCCCTCCACTTT. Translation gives CAISVSYNSPLHF.